This TCR beta chain comes out of a study of human CD8 memory T cell subsets. RNA came from duplicate vials of roughly 150,000 sorted CD8+ T cells per subset. The CDR3 covers 15 residues. From germline, CDR1 is MNHNY and CDR2 SVGAGI (reference sequence). Investigators built TCR beta libraries using UMI-labeled 5' RACE. In the original analysis: Each TCR beta library held between about 3,000 and 18,000 functional CDR3 beta clonotypes. TCRdb re-called the 5' RACE reads; one entry per CDR3 protein, DNA not given. TCRdb, not the authors, supplied the V and J calls. The sample holds approximately 9,000 distinct CDR3 sequences.

Source material: CD8+ T cells from PBMCs. V and J are TRBV6-6 and TRBJ1-2. The TCR was taken from a human donor in good health. The CDR3 here is CASSHPSRNGYGYTF.